These 14 T cell receptor beta chains came from one sample sequenced in a study of T cells in localized non-small cell lung cancer. The method was immunoSEQ multiplex PCR; TCRdb's version includes in-frame clones alone and lacks a portion of them. Here the sample spans approximately 18,000 clones, under 85% being singletons. The sequenced sample was peripheral blood, obtained before any cancer treatment. These receptors came from a female donor older than 55 with stage I lung adenocarcinoma.

This chain links TRBV7-6 with TRBJ1-1; TRBD1 aligns across 10 bases. CDR1 is SGHVS and CDR2 is FNYEAQ in the germline V gene. V shed 4 bases, J shed 1 base, and the junction held 3 bases outside the gene matches. The CDR3 is 15 residues long. This CDR3 reads CASSSGQGTNTEAFF. The CDR3 DNA sequence: TGTGCCAGCAGCTCGGGACAGGGGACGAACACTGAAGCTTTCTTT.

J is TRBJ1-5 and V is TRBV30; possibly TRBD1 for D (6 bases). Trimming took 0 bases from V and 6 from J, leaving 9 bases between them. This CDR3 contains 13 residues. Germline lookup yields CDR1 GTSNPN and CDR2 SVGIG (reference sequence). CDR3 region: CAWSVVGGQPQHF. The DNA for the CDR3 is TGTGCCTGGAGTGTAGTAGGGGGTCAGCCCCAGCATTTT.

The chain combines TRBV5-1 with TRBJ2-1; D not resolved. Germline V gene data show CDR1 as SGHRS and CDR2 as YFSETQ. The germline V and J ends were trimmed by 3 bases and 3 bases, with 7 bases remaining between them. The CDR3 runs 13 residues. The DNA for the CDR3 is TGCGCCAGCAGCTCGCTGGACTACAATGAGCAGTTCTTC. Its protein product is CASSSLDYNEQFF.

The rearrangement uses TRBV19 and TRBJ1-5; 9 nucleotides agree with TRBD1. Germline V gives CDR1 LNHDA, CDR2 SQIVND (reference sequence). The ends lost 6 bases at V and 6 bases at J; junction bases unmatched: 3. The CDR3 is 13 residues long. CDR3 DNA sequence: TGTGCCAGTAGGTGGACAGGGGCTCAGCCCCAGCATTTT. This codes for CASRWTGAQPQHF. The variable domain in full, with the rest retrieved from reference TRBV19 and TRBJ1-5, is DGGITQSPKYLFRKEGQNVTLSCEQNLNHDAMYWYRQDPGQGLRLIYYSQIVNDFQKGDIAEGYSVSREKKESFPLTVTSAQKNPTAFYLCASRWTGAQPQHFGDGTRLSIL.

The chain uses TRBV19 and TRBJ1-3; TRBD1 matches at 7 bases. The CDR3 has 15 residues. The trim removed 6 bases at V and 10 bases at J, leaving 15 bases unmatched. Germline values: CDR1 LNHDA, CDR2 SQIVND (reference sequence). The CDR3 here is CASSTGQSGAATIYF. In DNA form, the CDR3 reads TGTGCCAGTAGCACGGGACAGTCGGGGGCTGCAACCATATATTTT.

The DNA for the CDR3 is TGTGCCAGCAACAGGGCGGGGGGCCCTGAAGCTTTCTTT. It encodes CASNRAGGPEAFF. This chain joins TRBV6-1 and TRBJ1-1; TRBD1 might be the D (6 bases). CDR1 is MNHNS, CDR2 SASEGT, per germline. Deletions cut 7 bases from V and 6 bases from J, with 15 bases between. The CDR3 is 13 residues long.

The V call is TRBV19, the J call TRBJ1-3, with TRBD1 matching 11 bases. The CDR3 contains 17 residues. The J segment lost 1 base and the V segment lost 5 bases, leaving 7 bases of the junction unmatched. Germline V CDR1 and CDR2: LNHDA, SQIVND (reference sequence). This chain's CDR3 is CASSRWTGGASGNTIYF. The DNA of the CDR3 is TGTGCCAGTAGTCGGTGGACAGGGGGCGCTTCTGGAAACACCATATATTTT.

This chain uses TRBV7-6 with TRBJ2-5; D is perhaps TRBD2 (5 bases). Trimming took off 2 bases at V and 4 bases at J, with 14 bases between the two ends. CDR1 SGHVS and CDR2 FNYEAQ come from the germline V gene. The CDR3 has 15 residues. CDR3 in DNA: TGTGCCAGCAGCTTAATGGCTAGCCCATCAGAGACCCAGTACTTC. Protein product: CASSLMASPSETQYF.

The gene calls are TRBV19 and TRBJ2-1; D is unresolved. In germline, CDR1 is LNHDA, CDR2 SQIVND (reference sequence). Trimming took 7 bases from V and 1 from J, leaving 11 bases between them. CDR3 length: 14 residues. CDR3 protein: CASTNGVSYNEQFF. In DNA form, the CDR3 reads TGTGCCAGTACCAATGGCGTTTCCTACAATGAGCAGTTCTTC.

The V call is TRBV27, the J call TRBJ2-1, with D perhaps TRBD1 or TRBD2 (5 bases each). With 0 bases removed from V and 5 bases from J, the gap between germline ends came to 14 bases. This CDR3 contains 16 residues. The germline V gene has CDR1 MNHEY and CDR2 SMNVEV (reference sequence). Written as DNA, the CDR3 is TGTGCCAGCAGTTTATCGAGGGGAACAAAAAACAATGAGCAGTTCTTC. It encodes CASSLSRGTKNNEQFF.

The V and J genes are TRBV6-6 and TRBJ2-7, with 8 positions matching TRBD2. Germline values: CDR1 MNHNY, CDR2 SVGAGI (reference sequence). This CDR3 has 13 residues. V lost 7 bases, J lost 3 bases, and 5 bases stayed unmatched. CDR3 loop: CASTRGGFYEQYF. CDR3 nucleotide sequence: TGTGCCAGCACCCGGGGGGGGTTCTACGAGCAGTACTTC.

This clone occurred once. This chain links TRBV5-1 with TRBJ2-1, with TRBD1 identical over 7 bases. With 4 bases clipped from V and 8 bases from J, the junction kept 9 bases outside the gene matches. Germline V CDR1 and CDR2: SGHRS, YFSETQ. This CDR3 region has 14 residues. The chain's CDR3 is CASSMGQFGDEQFF. The CDR3 region has the DNA TGCGCCAGCAGCATGGGACAGTTTGGGGATGAGCAGTTCTTC.

This clone was counted between two and nine times. The chain recombines TRBV18 with TRBJ2-6; D is ambiguous. The CDR3 totals 15 residues. V lost 4 bases, J lost 0 bases, and 7 bases lay in between. Germline V CDR1 and CDR2: KGHSH, LQKENI. The CDR3 sequence: CASSRSHSGANVLTF. The CDR3 nucleotides are TGTGCCAGCTCACGGTCTCACTCTGGGGCCAACGTCCTGACTTTC.

V gene TRBV7-3 combines with J gene TRBJ2-5; D gene ambiguous. V lost 1 base to trimming and J lost 7 bases, with 10 bases between them. Germline CDR1 and CDR2: SGHTA and FQGTGA. CDR3 length: 13 amino acids. The CDR3 here is CASSLKVKGTQYF. The CDR3 DNA reads as TGTGCCAGCAGCTTAAAGGTTAAGGGGACCCAGTACTTC.